This T cell receptor (beta chain) comes out of a study of T cells in Graves' hyperthyroidism and ophthalmopathy. This clonotype was seen at least ten times. Amplification targeted TCR beta CDR3 regions from RNA transcripts. The HTBI primer set drove a first-round RT-PCR of the TCR CDR3. TCRdb ran MiXCR on the multiplex PCR reads and lists one entry per CDR3 protein. The data show 450,000 to 600,000 distinct CDR3 sequences, 13% to 15% seen once. Germline V gene sequence: CDR1 SGHAT, CDR2 FQNNGV. The CDR3 loop spans 14 amino acids. The V gene lost 5 bases and the J gene lost 3 bases, with 13 bases spanning the gap.

The TCR originated in a woman aged 40 to 55 with Graves' hyperthyroidism. The chain uses TRBV11-2 and TRBJ1-1; D not resolved. The specimen sequenced was blood. CDR3 in amino acids: CASSAITWDTEAFF. The CDR3 nucleotides are TGTGCCAGCAGCGCAATCACTTGGGACACTGAAGCTTTCTTT. The full variable domain, its missing parts supplied by reference TRBV11-2 and TRBJ1-1, is EAGVAQSPRYKIIEKRQSVAFWCNPISGHATLYWYQQILGQGPKLLIQFQNNGVVDDSQLPKDRFSAERLKGVDSTLKIQPAKLEDSAVYLCASSAITWDTEAFFGQGTRLTVV.